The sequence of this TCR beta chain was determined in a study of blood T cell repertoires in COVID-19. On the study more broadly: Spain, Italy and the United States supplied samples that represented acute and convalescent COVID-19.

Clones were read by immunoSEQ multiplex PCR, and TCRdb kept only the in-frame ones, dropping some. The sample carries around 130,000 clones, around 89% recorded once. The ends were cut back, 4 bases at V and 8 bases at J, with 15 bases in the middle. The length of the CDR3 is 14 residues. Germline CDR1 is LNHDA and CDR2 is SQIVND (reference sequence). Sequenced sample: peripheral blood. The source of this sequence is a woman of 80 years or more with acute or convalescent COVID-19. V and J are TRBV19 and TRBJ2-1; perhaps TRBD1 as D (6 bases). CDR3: CASSKRDPGDEQFF. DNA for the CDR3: TGTGCCAGTAGTAAGCGCGACCCAGGGGATGAGCAGTTCTTC.